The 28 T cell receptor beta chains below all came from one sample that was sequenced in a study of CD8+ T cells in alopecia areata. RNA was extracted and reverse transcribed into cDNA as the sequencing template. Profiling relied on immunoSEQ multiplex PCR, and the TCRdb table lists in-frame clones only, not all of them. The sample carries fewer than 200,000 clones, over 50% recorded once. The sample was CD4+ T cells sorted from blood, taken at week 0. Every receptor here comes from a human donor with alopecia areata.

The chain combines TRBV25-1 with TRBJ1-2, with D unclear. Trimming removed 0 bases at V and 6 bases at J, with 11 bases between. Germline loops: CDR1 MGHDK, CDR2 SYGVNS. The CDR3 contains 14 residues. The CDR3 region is CASSEYIPQNGYTF. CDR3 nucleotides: TGTGCCAGCAGTGAATATATACCGCAAAATGGCTACACCTTC.

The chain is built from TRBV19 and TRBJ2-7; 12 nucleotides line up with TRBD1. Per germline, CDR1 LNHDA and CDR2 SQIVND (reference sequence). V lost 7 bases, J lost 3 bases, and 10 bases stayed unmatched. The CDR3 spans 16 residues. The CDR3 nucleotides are TGTGCCAGTAAGGGACAGGGGGCCCTGAGGGACTACGAGCAGTACTTC. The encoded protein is CASKGQGALRDYEQYF.

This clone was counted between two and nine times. Written as DNA, the CDR3 is TGTGCCAGCAGTTACTGGGACAGGGCCGGGGAGCTGTTTTTT. Translation gives CASSYWDRAGELFF. The chain combines TRBV6-5 with TRBJ2-2, with 9 bases identical to TRBD1. Germline V gene sequence: CDR1 MNHEY, CDR2 SVGAGI. J was trimmed by 6 bases and V by 1 base; bases with no gene match: 0. This CDR3 region has 14 residues.

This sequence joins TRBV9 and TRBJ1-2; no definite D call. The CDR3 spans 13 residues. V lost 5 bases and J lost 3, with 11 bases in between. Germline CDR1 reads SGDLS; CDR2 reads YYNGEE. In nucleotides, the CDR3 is TGTGCCAGCAGTGCCTCGATGGACTATGGCTACACCTTC. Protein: CASSASMDYGYTF.

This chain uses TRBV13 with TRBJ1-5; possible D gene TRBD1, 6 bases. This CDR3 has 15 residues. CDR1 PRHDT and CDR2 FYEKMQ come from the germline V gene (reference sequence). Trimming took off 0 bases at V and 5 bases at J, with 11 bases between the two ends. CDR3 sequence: CASSLGQGSHQPQHF. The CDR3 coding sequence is TGTGCCAGCAGCTTAGGTCAGGGGTCACATCAGCCCCAGCATTTT.

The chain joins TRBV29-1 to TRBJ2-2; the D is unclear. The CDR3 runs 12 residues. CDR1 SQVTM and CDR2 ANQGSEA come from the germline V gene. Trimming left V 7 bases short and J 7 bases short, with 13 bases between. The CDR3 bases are TGCAGCGCGGAACCCCTCGGCGGGGAGCTGTTTTTT. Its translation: CSAEPLGGELFF.

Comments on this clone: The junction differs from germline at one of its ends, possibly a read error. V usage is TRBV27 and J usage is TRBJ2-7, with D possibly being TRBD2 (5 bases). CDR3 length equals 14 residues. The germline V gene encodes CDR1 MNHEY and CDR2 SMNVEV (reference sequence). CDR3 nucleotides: TGTGCCAGCAGTACCTCGCGGGTCTCCTACGAGCGGTACTTC. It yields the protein CASSTSRVSYERYF.

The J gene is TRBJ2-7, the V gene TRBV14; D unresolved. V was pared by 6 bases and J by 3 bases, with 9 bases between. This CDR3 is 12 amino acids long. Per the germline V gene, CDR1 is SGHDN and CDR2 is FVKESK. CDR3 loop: CASSRALYEQYF. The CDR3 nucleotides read TGTGCCAGCAGTCGCGCACTCTACGAGCAGTACTTC.

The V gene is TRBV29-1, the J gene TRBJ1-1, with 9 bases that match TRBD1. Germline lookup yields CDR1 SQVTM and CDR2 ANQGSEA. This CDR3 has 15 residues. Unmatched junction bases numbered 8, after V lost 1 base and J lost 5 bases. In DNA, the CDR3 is TGCAGCGTTGAAGGGCCCGACAGGGGGAGGACTGAAGCTTTCTTT. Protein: CSVEGPDRGRTEAFF. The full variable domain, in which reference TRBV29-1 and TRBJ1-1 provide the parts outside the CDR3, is SAVISQKPSRDICQRGTSLTIQCQVDSQVTMMFWYRQQPGQSLTLIATANQGSEATYESGFVIDKFPISRPNLTFSTLTVSNMSPEDSSIYLCSVEGPDRGRTEAFFGQGTRLTVV.

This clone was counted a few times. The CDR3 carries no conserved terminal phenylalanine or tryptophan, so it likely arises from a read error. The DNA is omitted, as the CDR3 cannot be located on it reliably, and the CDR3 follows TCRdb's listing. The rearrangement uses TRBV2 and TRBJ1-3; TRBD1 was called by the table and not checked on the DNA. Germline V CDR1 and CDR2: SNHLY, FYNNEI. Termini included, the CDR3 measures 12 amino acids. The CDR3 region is CASSTKDRAWSG.

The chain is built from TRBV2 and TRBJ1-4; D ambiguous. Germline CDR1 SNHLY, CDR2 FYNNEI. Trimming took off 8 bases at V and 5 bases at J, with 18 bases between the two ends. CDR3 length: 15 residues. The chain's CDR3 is CASSMSKQRNEKLFF. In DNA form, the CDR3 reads TGTGCCAGCTCTATGAGTAAACAGAGAAATGAAAAACTGTTTTTT.

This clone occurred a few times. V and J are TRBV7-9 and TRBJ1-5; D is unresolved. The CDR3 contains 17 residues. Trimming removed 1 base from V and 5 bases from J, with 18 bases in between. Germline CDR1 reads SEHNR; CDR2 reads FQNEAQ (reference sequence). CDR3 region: CASSLEKGGTSDQPQHF. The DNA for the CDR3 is TGTGCCAGCAGCTTAGAGAAAGGCGGCACCTCCGATCAGCCCCAGCATTTT. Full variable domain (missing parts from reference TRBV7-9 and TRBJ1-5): DTGVSQNPRHKITKRGQNVTFRCDPISEHNRLYWYRQTLGQGPEFLTYFQNEAQLEKSRLLSDRFSAERPKGSFSTLEIQRTEQGDSAMYLCASSLEKGGTSDQPQHFGDGTRLSIL.

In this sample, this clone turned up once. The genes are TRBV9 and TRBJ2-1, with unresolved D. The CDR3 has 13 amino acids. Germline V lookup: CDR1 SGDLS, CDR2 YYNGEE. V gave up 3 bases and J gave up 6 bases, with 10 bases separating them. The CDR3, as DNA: TGTGCCAGCAGCGAATCTGTGGCCAATGAGCAGTTCTTC. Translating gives CASSESVANEQFF.

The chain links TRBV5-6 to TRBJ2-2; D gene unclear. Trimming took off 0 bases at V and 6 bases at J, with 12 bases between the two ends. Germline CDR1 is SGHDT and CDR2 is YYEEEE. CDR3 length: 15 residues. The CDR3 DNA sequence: TGTGCCAGCAGCTTGGCCGGATTTGGGGCCGGGGAGCTGTTTTTT. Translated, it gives CASSLAGFGAGELFF.

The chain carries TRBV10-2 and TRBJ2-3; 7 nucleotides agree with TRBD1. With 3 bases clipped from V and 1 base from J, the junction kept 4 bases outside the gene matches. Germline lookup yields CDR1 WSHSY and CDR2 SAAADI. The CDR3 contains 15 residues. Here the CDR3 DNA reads TGCGCCAGCAGTGATCGGACAGGCCGCACAGATACGCAGTATTTT. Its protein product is CASSDRTGRTDTQYF.

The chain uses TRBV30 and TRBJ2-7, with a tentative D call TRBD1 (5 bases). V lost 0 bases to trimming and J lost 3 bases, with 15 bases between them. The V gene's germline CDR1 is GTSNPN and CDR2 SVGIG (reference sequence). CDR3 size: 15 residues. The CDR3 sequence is CAWSVLYDSNYEQYF. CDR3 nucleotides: TGTGCCTGGAGTGTACTTTATGACAGTAACTACGAGCAGTACTTC.

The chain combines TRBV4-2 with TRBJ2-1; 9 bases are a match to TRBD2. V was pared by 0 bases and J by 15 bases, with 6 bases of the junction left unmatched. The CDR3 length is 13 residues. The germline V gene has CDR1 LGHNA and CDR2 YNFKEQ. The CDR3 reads CASSQDSTSGRFF. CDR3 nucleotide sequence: TGTGCCAGCAGCCAAGATTCGACTAGCGGAAGGTTCTTC.

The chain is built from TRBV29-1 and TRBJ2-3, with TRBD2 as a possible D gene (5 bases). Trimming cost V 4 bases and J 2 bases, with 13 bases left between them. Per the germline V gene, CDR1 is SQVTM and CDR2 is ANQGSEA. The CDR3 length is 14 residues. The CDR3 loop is CSVAGMGITDTQYF. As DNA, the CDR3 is TGCAGCGTTGCCGGGATGGGGATCACAGATACGCAGTATTTT.

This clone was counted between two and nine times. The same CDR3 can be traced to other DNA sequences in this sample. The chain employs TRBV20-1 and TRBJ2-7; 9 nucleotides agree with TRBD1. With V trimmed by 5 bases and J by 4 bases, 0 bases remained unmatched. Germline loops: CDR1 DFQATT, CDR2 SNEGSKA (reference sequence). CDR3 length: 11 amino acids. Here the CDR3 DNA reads TGCAGTGCTGGACAGGGGTACGAGCAGTACTTC. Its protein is CSAGQGYEQYF.

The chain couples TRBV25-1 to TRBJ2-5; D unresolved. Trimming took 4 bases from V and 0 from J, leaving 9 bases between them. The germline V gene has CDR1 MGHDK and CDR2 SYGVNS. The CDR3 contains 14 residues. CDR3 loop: CASSAQSYQETQYF. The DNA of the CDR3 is TGTGCCAGCAGTGCACAGAGCTACCAAGAGACCCAGTACTTC. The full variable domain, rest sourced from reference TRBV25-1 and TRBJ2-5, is EADIYQTPRYLVIGTGKKITLECSQTMGHDKMYWYQQDPGMELHLIHYSYGVNSTEKGDLSSESTVSRIRTEHFPLTLESARPSHTSQYLCASSAQSYQETQYFGPGTRLLVL.

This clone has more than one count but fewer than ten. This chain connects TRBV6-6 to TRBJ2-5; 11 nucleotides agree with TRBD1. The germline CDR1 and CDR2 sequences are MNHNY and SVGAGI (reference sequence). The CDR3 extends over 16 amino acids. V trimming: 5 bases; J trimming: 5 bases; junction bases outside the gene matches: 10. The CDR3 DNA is TGTGCCAGCAGTCTCGGGACAGGGGGTAGAAGGGAGACCCAGTACTTC. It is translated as CASSLGTGGRRETQYF.

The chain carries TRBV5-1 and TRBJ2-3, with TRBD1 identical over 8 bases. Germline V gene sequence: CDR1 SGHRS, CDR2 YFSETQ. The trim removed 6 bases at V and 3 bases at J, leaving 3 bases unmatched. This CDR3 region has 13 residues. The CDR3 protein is CASNRDRTDTQYF. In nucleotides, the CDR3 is TGCGCCAGCAACAGGGACAGGACAGATACGCAGTATTTT.

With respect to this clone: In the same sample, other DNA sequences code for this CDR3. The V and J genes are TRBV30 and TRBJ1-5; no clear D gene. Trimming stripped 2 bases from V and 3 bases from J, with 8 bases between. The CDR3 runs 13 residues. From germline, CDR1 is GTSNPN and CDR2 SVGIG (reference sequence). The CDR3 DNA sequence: TGTGCCTGGAGTATGGGGTCCAATCAGCCCCAGCATTTT. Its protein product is CAWSMGSNQPQHF.

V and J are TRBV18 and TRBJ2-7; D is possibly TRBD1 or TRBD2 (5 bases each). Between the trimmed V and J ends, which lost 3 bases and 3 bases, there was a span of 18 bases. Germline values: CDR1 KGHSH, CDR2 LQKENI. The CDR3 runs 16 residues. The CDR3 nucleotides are TGTGCCAGCTCACCCGTCTCCGGGACCGTTGGCTACGAGCAGTACTTC. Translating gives CASSPVSGTVGYEQYF.

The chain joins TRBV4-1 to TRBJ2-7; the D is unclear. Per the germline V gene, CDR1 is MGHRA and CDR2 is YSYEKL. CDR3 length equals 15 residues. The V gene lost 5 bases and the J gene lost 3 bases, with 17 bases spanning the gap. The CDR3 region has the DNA TGCGCCAGCAGCTCGCCGGTGACTGGAGTCTACGAGCAGTACTTC. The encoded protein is CASSSPVTGVYEQYF.

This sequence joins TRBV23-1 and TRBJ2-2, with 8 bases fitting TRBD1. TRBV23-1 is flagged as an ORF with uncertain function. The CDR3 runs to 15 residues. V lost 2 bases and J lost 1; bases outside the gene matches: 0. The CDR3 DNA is TGCGCCAGCAGTCAAGGGACAGGGAACACCGGGGAGCTGTTTTTT. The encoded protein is CASSQGTGNTGELFF.

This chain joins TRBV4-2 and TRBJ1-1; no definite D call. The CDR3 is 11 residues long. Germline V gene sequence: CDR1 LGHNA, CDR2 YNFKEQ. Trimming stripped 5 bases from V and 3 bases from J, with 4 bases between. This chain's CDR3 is CASSIDTEAFF. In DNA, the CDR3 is TGTGCCAGCAGCATAGACACTGAAGCTTTCTTT.

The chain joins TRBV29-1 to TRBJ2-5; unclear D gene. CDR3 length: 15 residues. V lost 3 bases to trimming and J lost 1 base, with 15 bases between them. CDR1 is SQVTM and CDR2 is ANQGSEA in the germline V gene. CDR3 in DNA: TGCAGCGTTGACCGTTCCAGCCGAAGCCAAGAGACCCAGTACTTC. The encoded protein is CSVDRSSRSQETQYF.